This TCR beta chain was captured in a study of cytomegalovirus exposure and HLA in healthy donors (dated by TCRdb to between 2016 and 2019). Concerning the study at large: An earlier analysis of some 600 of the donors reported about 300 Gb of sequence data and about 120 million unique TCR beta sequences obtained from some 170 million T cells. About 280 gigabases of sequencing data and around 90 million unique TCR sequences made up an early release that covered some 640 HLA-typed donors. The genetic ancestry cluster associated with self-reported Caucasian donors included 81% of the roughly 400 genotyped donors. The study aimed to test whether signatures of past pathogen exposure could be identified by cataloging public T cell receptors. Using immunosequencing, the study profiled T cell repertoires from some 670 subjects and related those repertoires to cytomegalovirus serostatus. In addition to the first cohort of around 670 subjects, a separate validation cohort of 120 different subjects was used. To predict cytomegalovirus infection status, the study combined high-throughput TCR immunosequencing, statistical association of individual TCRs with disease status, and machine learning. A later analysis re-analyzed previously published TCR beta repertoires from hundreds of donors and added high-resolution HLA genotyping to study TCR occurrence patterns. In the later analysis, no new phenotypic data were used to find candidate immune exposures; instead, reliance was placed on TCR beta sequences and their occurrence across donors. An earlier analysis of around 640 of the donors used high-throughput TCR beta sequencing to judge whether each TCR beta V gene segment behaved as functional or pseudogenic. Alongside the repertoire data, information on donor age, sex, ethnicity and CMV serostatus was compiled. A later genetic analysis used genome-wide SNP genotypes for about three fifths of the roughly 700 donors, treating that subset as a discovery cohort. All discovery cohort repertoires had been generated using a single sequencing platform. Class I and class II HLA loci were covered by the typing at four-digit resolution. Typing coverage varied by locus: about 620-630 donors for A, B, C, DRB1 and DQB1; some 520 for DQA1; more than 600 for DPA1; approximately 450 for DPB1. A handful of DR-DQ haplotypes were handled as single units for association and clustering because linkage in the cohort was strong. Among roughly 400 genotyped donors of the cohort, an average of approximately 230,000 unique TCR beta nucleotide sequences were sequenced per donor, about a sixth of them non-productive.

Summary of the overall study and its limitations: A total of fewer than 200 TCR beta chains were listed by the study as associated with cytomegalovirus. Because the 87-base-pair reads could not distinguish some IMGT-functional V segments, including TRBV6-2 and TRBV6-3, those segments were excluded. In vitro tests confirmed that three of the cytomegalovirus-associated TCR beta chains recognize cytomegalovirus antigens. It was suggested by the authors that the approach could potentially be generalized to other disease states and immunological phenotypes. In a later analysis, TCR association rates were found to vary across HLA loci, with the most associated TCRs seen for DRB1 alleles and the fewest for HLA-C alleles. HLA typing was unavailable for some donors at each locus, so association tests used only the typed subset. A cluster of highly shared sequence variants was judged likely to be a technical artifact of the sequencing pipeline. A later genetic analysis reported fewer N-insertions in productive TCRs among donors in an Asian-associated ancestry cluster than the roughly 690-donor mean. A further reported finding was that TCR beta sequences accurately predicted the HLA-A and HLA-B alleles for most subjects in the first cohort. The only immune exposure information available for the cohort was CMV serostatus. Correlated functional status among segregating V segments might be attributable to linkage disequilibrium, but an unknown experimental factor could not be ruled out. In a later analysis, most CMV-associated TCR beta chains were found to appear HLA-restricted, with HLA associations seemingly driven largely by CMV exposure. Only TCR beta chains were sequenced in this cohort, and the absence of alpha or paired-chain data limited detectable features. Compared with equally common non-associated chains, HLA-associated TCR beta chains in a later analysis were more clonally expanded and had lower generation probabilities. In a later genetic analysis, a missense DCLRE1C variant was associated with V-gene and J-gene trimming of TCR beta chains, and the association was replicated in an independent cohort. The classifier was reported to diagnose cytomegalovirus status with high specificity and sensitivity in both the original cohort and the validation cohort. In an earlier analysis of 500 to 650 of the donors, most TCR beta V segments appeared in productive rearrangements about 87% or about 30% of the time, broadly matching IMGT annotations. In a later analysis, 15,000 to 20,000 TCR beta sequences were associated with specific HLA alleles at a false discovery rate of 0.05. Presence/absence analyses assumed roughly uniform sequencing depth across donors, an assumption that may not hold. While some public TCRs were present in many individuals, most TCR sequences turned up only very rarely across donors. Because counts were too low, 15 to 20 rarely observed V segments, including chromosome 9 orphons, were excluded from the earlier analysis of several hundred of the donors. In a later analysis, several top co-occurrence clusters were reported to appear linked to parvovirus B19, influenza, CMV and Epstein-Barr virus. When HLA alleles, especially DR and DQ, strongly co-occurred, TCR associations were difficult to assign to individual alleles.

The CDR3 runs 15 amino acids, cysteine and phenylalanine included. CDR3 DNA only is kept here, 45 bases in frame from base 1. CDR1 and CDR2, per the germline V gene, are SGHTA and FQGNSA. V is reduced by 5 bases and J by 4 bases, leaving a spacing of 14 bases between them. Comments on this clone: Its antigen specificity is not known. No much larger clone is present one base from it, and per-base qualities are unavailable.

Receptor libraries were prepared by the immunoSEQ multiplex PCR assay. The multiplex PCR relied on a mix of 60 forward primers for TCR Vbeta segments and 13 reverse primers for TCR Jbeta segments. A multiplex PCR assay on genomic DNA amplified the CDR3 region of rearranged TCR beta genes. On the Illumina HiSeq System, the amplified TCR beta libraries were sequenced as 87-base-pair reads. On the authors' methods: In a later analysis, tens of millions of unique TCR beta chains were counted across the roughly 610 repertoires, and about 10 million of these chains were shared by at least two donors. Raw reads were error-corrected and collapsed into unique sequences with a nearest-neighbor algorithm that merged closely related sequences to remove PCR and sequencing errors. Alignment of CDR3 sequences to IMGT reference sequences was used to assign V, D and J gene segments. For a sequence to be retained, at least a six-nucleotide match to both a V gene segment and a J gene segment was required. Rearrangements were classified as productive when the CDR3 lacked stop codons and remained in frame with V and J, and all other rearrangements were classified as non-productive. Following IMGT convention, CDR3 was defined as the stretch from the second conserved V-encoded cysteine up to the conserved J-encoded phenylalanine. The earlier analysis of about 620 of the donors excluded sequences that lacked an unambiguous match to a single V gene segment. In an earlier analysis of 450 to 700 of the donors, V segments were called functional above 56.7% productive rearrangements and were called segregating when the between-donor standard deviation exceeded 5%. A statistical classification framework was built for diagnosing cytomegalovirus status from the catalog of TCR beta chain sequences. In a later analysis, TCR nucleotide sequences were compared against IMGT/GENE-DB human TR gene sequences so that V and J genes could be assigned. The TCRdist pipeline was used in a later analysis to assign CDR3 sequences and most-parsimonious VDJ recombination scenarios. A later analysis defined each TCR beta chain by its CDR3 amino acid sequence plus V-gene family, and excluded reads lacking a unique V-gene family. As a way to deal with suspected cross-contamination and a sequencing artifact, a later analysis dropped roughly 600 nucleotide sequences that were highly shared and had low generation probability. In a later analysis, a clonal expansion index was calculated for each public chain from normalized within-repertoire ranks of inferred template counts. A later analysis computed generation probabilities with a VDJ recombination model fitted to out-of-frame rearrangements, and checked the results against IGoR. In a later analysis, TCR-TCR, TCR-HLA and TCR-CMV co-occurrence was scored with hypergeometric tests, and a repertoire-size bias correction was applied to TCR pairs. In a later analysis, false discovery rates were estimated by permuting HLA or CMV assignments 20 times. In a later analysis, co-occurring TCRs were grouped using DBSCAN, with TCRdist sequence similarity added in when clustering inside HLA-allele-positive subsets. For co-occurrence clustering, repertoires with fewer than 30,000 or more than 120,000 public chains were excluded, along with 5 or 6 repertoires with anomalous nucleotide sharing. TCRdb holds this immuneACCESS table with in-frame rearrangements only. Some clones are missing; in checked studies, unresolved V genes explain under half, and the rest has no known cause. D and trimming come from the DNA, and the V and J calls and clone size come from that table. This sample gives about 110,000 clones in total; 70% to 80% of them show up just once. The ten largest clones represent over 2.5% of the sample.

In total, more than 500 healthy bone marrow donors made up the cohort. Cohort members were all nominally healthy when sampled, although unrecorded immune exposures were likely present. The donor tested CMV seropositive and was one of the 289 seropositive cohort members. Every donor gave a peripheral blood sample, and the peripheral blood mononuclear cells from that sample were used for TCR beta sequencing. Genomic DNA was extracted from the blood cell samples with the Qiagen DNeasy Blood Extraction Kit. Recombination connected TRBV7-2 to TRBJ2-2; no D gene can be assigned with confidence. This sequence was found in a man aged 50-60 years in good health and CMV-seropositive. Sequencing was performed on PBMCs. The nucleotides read TGTGCCAGCAGCCCCATCCTGGCACCCACCGGGGAGCTGTTTTTT. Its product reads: CASSPILAPTGELFF.